These 32 T cell receptor beta chains originate from one sample sequenced in a study of glioma-infiltrating T cells after dendritic cell vaccination. Profiled with immunoSEQ multiplex PCR; TCRdb holds only in-frame clones, not every one. Here the sample spans 99,000 or so clones, around 90% being singletons. Time point of the sample: after dendritic cell vaccination, including at tumor progression/relapse. The material was blood, obtained after dendritic cell vaccination. The receptor source for this set is a human donor with glioblastoma.

V gene TRBV27 combines with J gene TRBJ2-7, with D possibly TRBD2 on 5 matching bases. With 6 bases removed from V and 7 bases from J, the gap between germline ends came to 22 bases. Germline-derived CDR1 and CDR2 are MNHEY and SMNVEV (reference sequence). This CDR3 is built from 15 residues. The CDR3 loop is CASSPKGASWQEQYF. The CDR3, as DNA: TGTGCCAGCAGCCCTAAGGGAGCCAGTTGGCAAGAGCAGTACTTC.

The V and J genes are TRBV5-1 and TRBJ1-1, with TRBD1 matching over 7 bases. Germline values: CDR1 SGHRS, CDR2 YFSETQ. CDR3 length: 14 residues. Unmatched junction bases numbered 5, after V lost 1 base and J lost 5 bases. CDR3 sequence reads: CASSLRTGGTEAFF. The CDR3 DNA follows: TGCGCCAGCAGCTTGCGGACAGGAGGGACTGAAGCTTTCTTT.

The chain couples TRBV10-1 to TRBJ1-5; D may be TRBD1 (6 bases). V lost 6 bases, J lost 4 bases, and 16 bases lay in between. This CDR3 is built from 15 residues. Germline CDR1 is WNHNN and CDR2 is SYGVQD (reference sequence). The CDR3 DNA reads as TGCGCCAGCAGAAAGCCAGGGGTTCGGAATCAGCCCCAGCATTTT. It yields the protein CASRKPGVRNQPQHF.

The rearrangement uses TRBV7-9 and TRBJ2-1; possible D gene TRBD1, 7 bases. Germline V CDR1 and CDR2: SEHNR, FQNEAQ (reference sequence). The CDR3 is made up of 13 amino acids. Deletions cut 6 bases from V and 8 bases from J, with 14 bases between. The CDR3, as DNA: TGTGCCAGCAGGCGACTAGGGGGCCATGAGCAGTTCTTC. Translating it yields CASRRLGGHEQFF.

The chain joins TRBV5-1 to TRBJ1-1; D is ambiguous. The length of the CDR3 is 14 residues. From germline, CDR1 is SGHRS and CDR2 YFSETQ. V was shortened by 0 bases and J by 1 base, with 7 bases between the two germline ends. CDR3 region: CASSLGAQNTEAFF. The CDR3 DNA sequence: TGCGCCAGCAGCTTGGGGGCCCAGAACACTGAAGCTTTCTTT.

This chain joins TRBV7-9 and TRBJ2-4; TRBD1 matches at 11 bases. From germline, CDR1 is SEHNR and CDR2 FQNEAQ (reference sequence). The CDR3 spans 16 residues. J lost 8 bases, V lost 1 base, and 7 bases had no gene match. CDR3 sequence reads: CASSLDLGDRGDIQYF. Written as DNA, the CDR3 is TGTGCCAGCAGCTTAGACTTGGGGGACAGGGGGGACATTCAGTACTTC.

V gene TRBV7-8 combines with J gene TRBJ2-1, with 10 nucleotides matching TRBD2. CDR3 length equals 15 residues. Germline CDR1 and CDR2: SGHVS and FQNEAQ. V lost 3 bases and J lost 6; bases outside the gene matches: 5. CDR3 loop: CASSFGTSAPNEQFF. Here the CDR3 DNA reads TGTGCCAGCAGCTTTGGGACTAGCGCTCCCAATGAGCAGTTCTTC.

The chain employs TRBV10-3 and TRBJ2-1; D is possibly TRBD1 (6 bases). Germline values: CDR1 ENHRY, CDR2 SYGVKD. V shed 6 bases and J shed 4 bases, with 10 bases lying between them. The CDR3 covers 13 residues. The CDR3 DNA is TGTGCCATCAGCCACGGACAGTACAATGAGCAGTTCTTC. Translation gives CAISHGQYNEQFF.

V and J are TRBV5-8 and TRBJ1-3, with D perhaps TRBD1 (6 bases). The V end was cut by 0 bases, the J end by 0 bases, with 7 bases between. CDR1 and CDR2 from the germline V gene are SGHTS and YDEGEE. The CDR3 loop spans 15 amino acids. This CDR3 reads CASSLGTVSGNTIYF. DNA of the CDR3: TGTGCCAGCAGCTTGGGGACAGTCTCTGGAAACACCATATATTTT.

The gene calls are TRBV6-5 and TRBJ1-3; unclear D gene. CDR1 and CDR2 from the germline V gene are MNHEY and SVGAGI. V was pared by 6 bases and J by 0 bases, with 12 bases between. The CDR3 covers 15 residues. Here the CDR3 DNA reads TGTGCCAGCAGAGCCGGGAGCCTCTCTGGAAACACCATATATTTT. Translation gives CASRAGSLSGNTIYF.

The rearrangement uses TRBV2 and TRBJ1-1, with D possibly TRBD1 on 6 matching bases. The CDR3 is made up of 13 amino acids. V was trimmed by 6 bases and J by 2 bases, leaving 10 bases between them. Germline V CDR1 and CDR2: SNHLY, FYNNEI. CDR3 nucleotide sequence: TGTGCCAGCAGGTGGACAGACAACACTGAAGCTTTCTTT. Amino acids: CASRWTDNTEAFF.

This clone appeared once. The rearrangement links TRBV12-5 to TRBJ1-4, with TRBD1 as a possible D gene (6 bases). Trimming left V 1 base short and J 0 bases short, with 9 bases between. Looked up from germline, CDR1 is LGHNT and CDR2 is FRNRAP. There are 16 residues in the CDR3. CDR3 sequence (DNA): TGTGCTAGTGGTTTGGACAGGGCGGCAACTAATGAAAAACTGTTTTTT. Its protein product is CASGLDRAATNEKLFF. Full variable domain (remainder filled in from reference TRBV12-5 and TRBJ1-4): DARVTQTPRHKVTEMGQEVTMRCQPILGHNTVFWYRQTMMQGLELLAYFRNRAPLDDSGMPKDRFSAEMPDATLATLKIQPSEPRDSAVYFCASGLDRAATNEKLFFGSGTQLSVL.

The chain is built from TRBV6-5 and TRBJ2-1; 11 bases align to TRBD2. V lost 5 bases, J lost 8 bases, and 5 bases stayed unmatched. The CDR3 sequence is 14 residues long. Per germline, CDR1 MNHEY and CDR2 SVGAGI. CDR3 coding DNA: TGTGCCAGCAGTCGACTAGCGGGACGGGATGAGCAGTTCTTC. Its translation: CASSRLAGRDEQFF.

The CDR3: CASNNAGEVGNTIYF. The DNA of the CDR3 is TGTGCCAGCAATAACGCAGGGGAAGTGGGAAACACCATATATTTT. The V call is TRBV7-2, the J call TRBJ1-3, with a weak D call TRBD1 (6 bases). CDR3 size: 15 residues. Trimming pared 7 bases from V and 4 bases from J, leaving 17 bases between. Germline values: CDR1 SGHTA, CDR2 FQGNSA.

The V and J genes are TRBV4-1 and TRBJ2-7, with a weak D call TRBD1 (6 bases). V lost 6 bases and J 5 bases, leaving 17 bases between the germline ends. This CDR3 region has 14 residues. In germline, CDR1 is MGHRA, CDR2 YSYEKL. Here the CDR3 DNA reads TGCGCCAGCAGTACAAGGACAGAGTGGGACGAGCAGTACTTC. Its translation: CASSTRTEWDEQYF.

The chain combines TRBV25-1 with TRBJ1-2; TRBD1 is a possible D gene (6 bases). The CDR3 sequence is 13 residues long. V lost 2 bases to trimming and J lost 4 bases, with 8 bases between them. Germline V gene lookup returns CDR1 MGHDK and CDR2 SYGVNS. CDR3 protein: CASSERDIYGYTF. For the CDR3, the DNA is TGTGCCAGCAGTGAAAGGGACATCTATGGCTACACCTTC.

Of note for this clone: One end of the junction is discordant with germline, which a read error may explain. Other DNA variants within this sample encode the same CDR3. The chain is built from TRBV25-1 and TRBJ1-6; 7 positions match TRBD1. CDR1 and CDR2 from the germline V gene are MGHDK and SYGVNS. The CDR3 contains 17 residues. For the CDR3, the DNA is TGTGCCAGCAGTGGGGTAAAGGGACAGCCGTATAATTCCCCCCTCCACTTT. It encodes CASSGVKGQPYNSPLHF.

The J gene is TRBJ2-1, the V gene TRBV6-1; no clear D gene. The CDR3 is 13 residues long. Trimming took off 2 bases at V and 9 bases at J, with 11 bases between the two ends. Germline CDR1 MNHNS, CDR2 SASEGT. The CDR3 DNA reads as TGTGCCAGCAGTGAACTCATTAGTTCTGAGCAGTTCTTC. This encodes CASSELISSEQFF.

The genes are TRBV29-1 and TRBJ1-1, with TRBD1 as a possible D gene (6 bases). Trimming removed 7 bases from V and 1 base from J, with 16 bases in between. CDR1 and CDR2 from the germline V gene are SQVTM and ANQGSEA. There are 14 residues in the CDR3. The CDR3 DNA sequence: TGCAGCGCAGGGGACGGCCGGGGGAACACTGAAGCTTTCTTT. Protein: CSAGDGRGNTEAFF.

This rearrangement joins TRBV5-6 to TRBJ2-3; perhaps TRBD2 as D (7 bases). V was pared by 0 bases and J by 9 bases, with 17 bases between. Germline V gene data show CDR1 as SGHDT and CDR2 as YYEEEE. The CDR3 totals 15 residues. CDR3 sequence (DNA): TGTGCCAGCAGCTTGGTAGGGGGAGGGTTGAAGACGCAGTATTTT. Translation: CASSLVGGGLKTQYF.

This clone appeared a few times. CDR3 sequence (DNA): TGCGCCAGCAGCGGTCCGGGACAGGGATCCTACGAGCAGTACTTC. Amino acid sequence: CASSGPGQGSYEQYF. The chain has TRBV5-1 and TRBJ2-7, with 9 bases identical to TRBD1. Germline CDR1 and CDR2: SGHRS and YFSETQ. The CDR3 contains 15 residues. V lost 4 bases to trimming and J lost 1 base; unmatched junction nucleotides: 6.

The V gene is TRBV6-1, the J gene TRBJ2-2, with D hard to call. Germline V lookup: CDR1 MNHNS, CDR2 SASEGT. V was shortened by 6 bases and J by 5 bases, with 13 bases between the two germline ends. The CDR3 consists of 14 residues. The CDR3: CASSLASRTGELFF. As DNA, the CDR3 is TGTGCCAGCAGCTTGGCCAGCAGGACCGGGGAGCTGTTTTTT.

The count of this clone is one. The rearrangement joins TRBV12-5 to TRBJ2-1; tentatively, D is TRBD2 (6 bases). Trimming removed 6 bases at V and 8 bases at J, with 11 bases between. The germline gives CDR1 LGHNT, CDR2 FRNRAP. This CDR3 has 12 amino acids. CDR3 sequence (DNA): TGTGCTAGTGGCCGACGACTAGATGAGCAGTTCTTC. It translates to CASGRRLDEQFF.

The CDR3 sequence is CASSYRSRVADTQYF. CDR3 bases: TGTGCCAGCAGTTACCGATCCCGGGTCGCAGATACGCAGTATTTT. The chain combines TRBV6-5 with TRBJ2-3, with unresolved D. Germline V gives CDR1 MNHEY, CDR2 SVGAGI. The V end lost 2 bases, the J end lost 4 bases, and 13 bases lay between the germline ends. The CDR3 loop spans 15 amino acids.

This rearrangement joins TRBV30 to TRBJ1-2; possible D gene TRBD1, 5 bases. Germline V gene sequence: CDR1 GTSNPN, CDR2 SVGIG (reference sequence). The CDR3 loop spans 13 amino acids. The V and J ends lost 0 bases and 4 bases respectively, with 9 bases between them. The CDR3 DNA sequence: TGTGCCTGGAGTGTGGGGGGGACCTATGGCTACACCTTC. This encodes CAWSVGGTYGYTF.

This chain connects TRBV5-4 to TRBJ2-1, with TRBD2 identical over 9 bases. V lost 0 bases, J lost 2 bases, and 0 bases stayed unmatched. Germline-derived CDR1 and CDR2 are SGHNT and YYREEE (reference sequence). The CDR3 runs 15 residues. CDR3 nucleotides: TGTGCCAGCAGCTTGGGACTAGCGGCCTACAATGAGCAGTTCTTC. Protein: CASSLGLAAYNEQFF.

This chain connects TRBV5-8 to TRBJ1-2, with 7 bases that match TRBD1. Germline V gives CDR1 SGHTS, CDR2 YDEGEE. V gave up 3 bases and J gave up 4 bases; unmatched junction bases: 6. CDR3 size: 14 residues. CDR3 amino acids: CASSSQGSAYGYTF. The DNA for the CDR3 is TGTGCCAGCAGCTCACAGGGGAGCGCCTATGGCTACACCTTC.

CDR3 nucleotide sequence: TGCGCCAGCAGCTTCGGTCCGGGGACAGGGGGAGAAAATGAGCAGTTCTTC. It encodes CASSFGPGTGGENEQFF. The chain recombines TRBV5-1 with TRBJ2-1; 11 bases are a match to TRBD1. This CDR3 has 17 amino acids. The germline V gene encodes CDR1 SGHRS and CDR2 YFSETQ. Trimming at V came to 2 bases and at J to 7 bases, leaving 11 bases not matched to a gene.

This clone has a single count. The chain links TRBV15 to TRBJ1-5; TRBD1 matches 8 bases. The CDR3 is 15 residues long. The junction had 9 bases not matched to a gene; V was cut back by 5 bases and J by 6 bases. Germline CDR1 and CDR2: LNHNV and YYDKDF (reference sequence). The CDR3, as DNA: TGTGCCACCAGCCCACGACAGGGGCACGTTCAGCCCCAGCATTTT. It is translated as CATSPRQGHVQPQHF.

Worth noting for this clone: The junction does not match germline at one end; this may be a read error. This CDR3 is also generated by other DNA sequences in the sample. This chain joins TRBV28 and TRBJ1-6; 8 nucleotides match TRBD1. The CDR3 runs 15 residues. Germline CDR1 MDHEN, CDR2 SYDVKM. This chain's CDR3 is CASSLQGAANSPLHF. In nucleotides, the CDR3 is TGTGCCAGCAGTTTACAGGGGGCTGCGAATTCCCCCCTCCACTTT.

V and J are TRBV5-1 and TRBJ1-5; 8 positions agree with TRBD1. The V gene end was trimmed by 5 bases and the J gene end by 1 base; junction bases not matched to a gene: 2. From germline, CDR1 is SGHRS and CDR2 YFSETQ. This CDR3 is 14 amino acids long. As DNA, the CDR3 is TGCGCCAGCAGTAGGGACAGGAGCAATCAGCCCCAGCATTTT. Protein product: CASSRDRSNQPQHF.

The V gene is TRBV5-1, the J gene TRBJ2-7, with unresolved D. Deletions cut 0 bases from V and 7 bases from J, with 8 bases between. Germline V gives CDR1 SGHRS, CDR2 YFSETQ. This CDR3 has 12 amino acids. The CDR3 DNA is TGCGCCAGCAGCTTGGACATCGGGGAGCAGTACTTC. This sequence encodes CASSLDIGEQYF.